The clone carrying this TCR beta chain was seen a single time. A multiplex PCR was run with 60 Vbeta primers and 13 Jbeta primers. Measured with immunoSEQ multiplex PCR; TCRdb has only the in-frame clones, and not every one. The sample comprises under 200,000 clones, roughly 84% of which are singletons, and 0.95% to 1.3% rests with the top ten. The data were taken from a study of cytomegalovirus exposure and HLA in healthy donors. The CDR3 consists of 15 residues. The trim removed 3 bases at V and 5 bases at J, leaving 7 bases unmatched. Germline lookup yields CDR1 KGHSH and CDR2 LQKENI. Healthy bone marrow donors made up the donors.

The clonotype was recovered from a man aged 25 to 45 in good health and CMV-seronegative. Sequenced: PBMCs. The J gene is TRBJ1-5, the V gene TRBV18; 7 nucleotides match TRBD1. The CDR3 bases are TGTGCCAGCTCACCCTATAGGGGGCAGGATCAGCCCCAGCATTTT. Its protein is CASSPYRGQDQPQHF.